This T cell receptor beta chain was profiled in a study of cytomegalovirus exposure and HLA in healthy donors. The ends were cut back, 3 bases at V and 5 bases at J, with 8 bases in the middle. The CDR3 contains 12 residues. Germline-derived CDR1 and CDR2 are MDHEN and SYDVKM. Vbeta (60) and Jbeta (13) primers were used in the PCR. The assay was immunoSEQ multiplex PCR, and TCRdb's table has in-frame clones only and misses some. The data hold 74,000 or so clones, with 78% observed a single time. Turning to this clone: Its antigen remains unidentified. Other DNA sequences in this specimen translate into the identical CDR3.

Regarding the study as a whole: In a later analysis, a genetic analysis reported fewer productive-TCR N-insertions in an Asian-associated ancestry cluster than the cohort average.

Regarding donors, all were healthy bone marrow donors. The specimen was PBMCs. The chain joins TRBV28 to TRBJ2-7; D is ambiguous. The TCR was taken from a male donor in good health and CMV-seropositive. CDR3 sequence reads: CASSLNLNEQYF. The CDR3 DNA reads TGTGCCAGCAGTTTGAACCTAAACGAGCAGTACTTC.